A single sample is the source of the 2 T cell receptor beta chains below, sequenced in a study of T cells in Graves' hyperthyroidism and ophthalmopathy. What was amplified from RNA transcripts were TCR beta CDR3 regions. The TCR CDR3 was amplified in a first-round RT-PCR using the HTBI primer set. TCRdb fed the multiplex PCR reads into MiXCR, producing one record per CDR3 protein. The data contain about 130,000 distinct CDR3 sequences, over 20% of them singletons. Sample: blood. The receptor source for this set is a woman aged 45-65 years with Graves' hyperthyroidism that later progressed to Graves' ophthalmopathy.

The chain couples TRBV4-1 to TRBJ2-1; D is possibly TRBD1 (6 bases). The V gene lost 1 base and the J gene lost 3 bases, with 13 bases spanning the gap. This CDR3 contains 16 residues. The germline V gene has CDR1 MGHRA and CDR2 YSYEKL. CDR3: CASSQAPGALYNEQFF. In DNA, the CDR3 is TGCGCCAGCAGCCAAGCCCCAGGGGCCCTCTACAATGAGCAGTTCTTC.

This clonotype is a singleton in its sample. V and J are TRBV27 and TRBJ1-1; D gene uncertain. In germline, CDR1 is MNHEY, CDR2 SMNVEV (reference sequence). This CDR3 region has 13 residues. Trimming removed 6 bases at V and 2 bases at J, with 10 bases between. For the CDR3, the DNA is TGTGCCAGCAGCGACCGCCCAAACACTGAAGCTTTCTTT. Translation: CASSDRPNTEAFF.